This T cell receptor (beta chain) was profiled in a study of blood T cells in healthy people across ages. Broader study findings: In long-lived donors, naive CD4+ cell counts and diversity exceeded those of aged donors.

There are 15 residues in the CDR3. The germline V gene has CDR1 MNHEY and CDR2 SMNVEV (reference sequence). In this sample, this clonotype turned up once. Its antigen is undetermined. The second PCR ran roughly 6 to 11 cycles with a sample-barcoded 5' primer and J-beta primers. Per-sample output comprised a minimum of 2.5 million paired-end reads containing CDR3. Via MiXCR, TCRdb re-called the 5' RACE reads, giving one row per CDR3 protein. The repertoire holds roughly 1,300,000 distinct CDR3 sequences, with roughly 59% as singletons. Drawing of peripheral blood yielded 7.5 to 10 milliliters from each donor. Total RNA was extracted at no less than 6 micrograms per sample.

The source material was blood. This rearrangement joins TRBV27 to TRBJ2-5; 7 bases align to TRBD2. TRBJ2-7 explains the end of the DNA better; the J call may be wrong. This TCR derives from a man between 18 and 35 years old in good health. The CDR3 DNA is TGTGCCAGCAGTTTGGGGGGGACTTCACCCTACGAGCAGTACTTC. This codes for CASSLGGTSPYEQYF.